This TCR beta chain was captured by sequencing in a study of identical twins. TCRdb used MiXCR to reprocess the 5' RACE reads, holding one entry per CDR3 protein. The data contain 450,000 or so distinct CDR3 sequences, 20% to 25% of them seen just once; the ten biggest clones take up approximately 2.9%. Trimming removed 6 bases from V and 11 bases from J, with 13 bases in between. The CDR3 is 11 amino acids. Germline lookup yields CDR1 MDHEN and CDR2 SYDVKM. The sample was also linked to a second study, of T cells expressing NK-cell markers.

The sequenced material came from CD4+ T cells sorted from blood. This TCR was recovered from a woman younger than 30 in good health. The V gene is TRBV28, the J gene TRBJ1-1; D possibly corresponds to TRBD1 (5 bases). The CDR3 protein is CASRGSRGAFF. CDR3 nucleotide sequence: TGTGCCAGCAGAGGATCCCGGGGGGCTTTCTTT.